A single sample is the source of the 8 T cell receptor beta chains below, sequenced in a study of T cells in Graves' hyperthyroidism and ophthalmopathy. TCR beta CDR3 regions were amplified from RNA. The TCR CDR3 first-round RT-PCR relied on the HTBI primer set. TCRdb independently ran MiXCR on the multiplex PCR reads; one entry per CDR3 protein. The data show around 290,000 distinct CDR3 sequences, about 13% seen once. The sequencing input was blood. The receptors were sampled from a woman in her thirties or forties with Graves' hyperthyroidism.

This rearrangement joins TRBV6-2 or TRBV6-3 to TRBJ2-4, with D unresolved. Trimming left V 5 bases short and J 0 bases short, with 11 bases between. Germline lookup yields CDR1 MNHEY and CDR2 SVGEGT. This CDR3 contains 15 residues. The CDR3 reads CASSVNLLAKNIQYF. CDR3 DNA: TGTGCCAGCAGTGTGAACCTTCTAGCCAAAAACATTCAGTACTTC.

The chain uses TRBV6-6 and TRBJ2-1; D is uncertain. Trimming took off 1 base at V and 8 bases at J, with 15 bases between the two ends. CDR1 and CDR2 from the germline V gene are MNHNY and SVGAGI (reference sequence). The CDR3 runs to 15 residues. The CDR3, as DNA: TGTGCCAGCAGTTACTACGGGCCAAACGTTGATGAGCAGTTCTTC. Protein: CASSYYGPNVDEQFF.

Turning to this clonotype: Being one base from a much bigger clone, this may be a read error. The J gene is TRBJ2-7, the V gene TRBV7-9; either TRBD1 or TRBD2 may fit D (5 bases each). Germline loops: CDR1 SEHNR, CDR2 FQNEAQ (reference sequence). CDR3 size: 14 residues. V lost 5 bases and J lost 3, with 14 bases in between. CDR3 sequence: CASSRDVSGYEQYF. CDR3 nucleotides: TGTGCCAGCAGCCGGGACGTCTCGGGCTACGAGCAGTACTTC.

V gene TRBV4-1 combines with J gene TRBJ2-2; TRBD1 aligns across 9 bases. This CDR3 comprises 18 residues. Germline V gives CDR1 MGHRA, CDR2 YSYEKL. The trim removed 4 bases at V and 0 bases at J, leaving 9 bases unmatched. The CDR3 sequence: CASSRGQGPTPNTGELFF. CDR3 nucleotides: TGCGCCAGCAGCCGTGGACAGGGGCCTACCCCGAACACCGGGGAGCTGTTTTTT.

This clonotype has just a few counts. In nucleotides, the CDR3 is TGTGCCAGCCTCTCTCCGGCGCTAGCGGGAGAGACGTCCTACGAGCAGTACTTC. This gives the protein CASLSPALAGETSYEQYF. The rearrangement links TRBV7-8 to TRBJ2-7; 10 bases line up with TRBD2. V was clipped by 8 bases and J by 1 base; unmatched bases: 17. The CDR3 runs to 18 residues. CDR1 and CDR2 (germline): SGHVS, FQNEAQ.

This clonotype was picked up many times. The gene calls are TRBV6-1 and TRBJ2-3; 7 nucleotides line up with TRBD1. CDR3 length: 16 amino acids. Trimming cost V 5 bases and J 0 bases; bases outside gene matches: 8. From germline, CDR1 is MNHNS and CDR2 SASEGT. CDR3 nucleotide sequence: TGTGCCAGCAGTTTCACCGGGACAGCCAGCACAGATACGCAGTATTTT. Residues: CASSFTGTASTDTQYF.

At least ten counts were recorded for this clonotype. The CDR3 sequence: CASSRGNNQPQHF. DNA for the CDR3: TGTGCCAGCAGCCGGGGGAACAATCAGCCCCAGCATTTT. The V gene is TRBV3-1, the J gene TRBJ1-5; tentatively, D is TRBD1 (5 bases). Between the trimmed V and J ends, which lost 4 bases and 3 bases, there was a span of 7 bases. This CDR3 is built from 13 residues. CDR1 and CDR2 (germline): LGHDT, YNNKEL (reference sequence).

The sample holds many counts of this clonotype. The J gene is TRBJ2-7, the V gene TRBV2; perhaps TRBD2 as D (6 bases). The germline CDR1 and CDR2 sequences are SNHLY and FYNNEI. The CDR3 length is 14 residues. Trimming removed 2 bases at V and 3 bases at J, with 11 bases between. CDR3 sequence (DNA): TGTGCCAGCAGTGAACGGGGGAGTAGCTACGAGCAGTACTTC. This encodes CASSERGSSYEQYF.